This T cell receptor (beta chain) comes out of a study of blood T cell repertoires in COVID-19. Background on the study: Sites across the United States, Italy and Spain contributed samples from acute and convalescent COVID-19. T cells, B-cell-depleted T cells, or PBMCs provided the cDNA or gDNA that served as material.

In the source study's methods: Amplification with reference gene primers provided the estimates of nucleated cell counts. The assay was immunoSEQ multiplex PCR, and TCRdb's table has in-frame clones only and misses some. V, J and clone size are those of that table, while D and trimming were read from the DNA. The sample shows 250,000 to 350,000 clones, roughly 90% of them seen only once. The sample taken for sequencing was PBMCs or T cells enriched from blood (not recorded which). The source is a man in his sixties who had recovered from COVID-19.

CDR3 in amino acids: CASSPHPFSGQKNIQYF. CDR3 DNA: TGTGCCAGCAGCCCTCACCCGTTCTCGGGACAGAAAAACATTCAGTACTTC. J is TRBJ2-4 and V is TRBV7-3; TRBD1 aligns across 7 bases. The CDR3 consists of 17 residues. Germline V CDR1 and CDR2: SGHTA, FQGTGA. V was pared by 5 bases and J by 4 bases, with 14 bases of the junction left unmatched.